These 11 T cell receptor beta chains share one sample of origin, sequenced in a study of blood T cell repertoires in COVID-19. Clones were read by immunoSEQ multiplex PCR, and TCRdb kept only the in-frame ones, dropping some. The sample lists about 150,000 clones, roughly four fifths occurring once. The sequenced material came from peripheral blood. All receptors come from a woman older than 75 with acute or convalescent COVID-19.

The rearrangement links TRBV9 to TRBJ2-7, with D perhaps TRBD2 (5 bases). In germline, CDR1 is SGDLS, CDR2 YYNGEE. V lost 0 bases to trimming and J lost 0 bases, with 13 bases between them. The CDR3 covers 16 residues. In DNA, the CDR3 is TGTGCCAGCAGCGTAGGTCTGGGAGCAGCCTCCTACGAGCAGTACTTC. Protein sequence: CASSVGLGAASYEQYF.

The CDR3 DNA is TGTGCCAGCAGGCAGGGCTCGGGTCAGCCCCAGCATTTT. Its translation: CASRQGSGQPQHF. This chain connects TRBV6-5 to TRBJ1-5; perhaps TRBD1 as D (5 bases). The V gene's germline CDR1 is MNHEY and CDR2 SVGAGI. V lost 6 bases, J lost 6 bases, and 12 bases lay in between. The CDR3 is made up of 13 amino acids.

The chain joins TRBV6-5 to TRBJ1-5; 7 bases are a match to TRBD1. With V trimmed by 3 bases and J by 3 bases, 5 bases remained unmatched. The germline CDR1 and CDR2 sequences are MNHEY and SVGAGI. The CDR3 loop spans 15 amino acids. In DNA form, the CDR3 reads TGTGCCAGCAGTTATGGGACAGACCACAATCAGCCCCAGCATTTT. This encodes CASSYGTDHNQPQHF.

This chain connects TRBV5-6 to TRBJ1-2, with D perhaps TRBD1 (6 bases). V lost 4 bases and J lost 5, with 18 bases in between. The CDR3 contains 15 residues. Germline CDR1 reads SGHDT; CDR2 reads YYEEEE. The DNA of the CDR3 is TGTGCCAGCAGCCAATCACAGGGAAAAGCTTATGGCTACACCTTC. Protein product: CASSQSQGKAYGYTF.

Worth noting for this clone: Other DNA sequences in this specimen translate into the identical CDR3. This chain connects TRBV19 to TRBJ1-1; a weak D match, TRBD1 (6 bases). V gave up 3 bases and J gave up 1 base, with 9 bases separating them. Germline V gene lookup returns CDR1 LNHDA and CDR2 SQIVND (reference sequence). The CDR3 extends over 14 amino acids. The chain's CDR3 is CASSIQGRNTEAFF. The CDR3 nucleotides read TGTGCCAGTAGTATCCAGGGGAGGAACACTGAAGCTTTCTTT.

The chain joins TRBV5-1 to TRBJ1-1; D possibly corresponds to TRBD1 (5 bases). V was trimmed by 2 bases and J by 5 bases, leaving 13 bases between them. This CDR3 has 14 amino acids. Germline values: CDR1 SGHRS, CDR2 YFSETQ. In DNA, the CDR3 is TGCGCCAGCAGCTTCCAGGGTTTGGGGACTGAAGCTTTCTTT. Translating it yields CASSFQGLGTEAFF.

The rearrangement uses TRBV6-6 and TRBJ1-1; D may be TRBD1 (5 bases). V shed 4 bases and J shed 0 bases, with 12 bases lying between them. The germline gives CDR1 MNHNY, CDR2 SVGAGI (reference sequence). CDR3 length equals 15 residues. The CDR3 reads CASSFRDLMNTEAFF. CDR3 in DNA: TGTGCCAGCAGTTTCCGGGACTTGATGAACACTGAAGCTTTCTTT.

This chain uses TRBV11-2 with TRBJ2-7; 9 bases align to TRBD1. CDR3 length: 14 residues. Trimming at V came to 2 bases and at J to 4 bases, leaving 3 bases not matched to a gene. Germline-derived CDR1 and CDR2 are SGHAT and FQNNGV. Here the CDR3 DNA reads TGTGCCAGCAGCTTAATCGGGACAGGGTACGAGCAGTACTTC. Translating it yields CASSLIGTGYEQYF.

This chain joins TRBV5-1 and TRBJ2-3; 8 bases are a match to TRBD2. Trimming took 2 bases from V and 1 from J; bases not matched to a gene: 9. Per the germline V gene, CDR1 is SGHRS and CDR2 is YFSETQ. The CDR3 extends over 17 amino acids. The CDR3 spells CASSFAGGGYGTDTQYF. CDR3 DNA sequence: TGCGCCAGCAGCTTCGCGGGAGGTGGGTACGGCACAGATACGCAGTATTTT.

V gene TRBV5-1 combines with J gene TRBJ1-3; D may be TRBD1 (5 bases). Trimming cost V 3 bases and J 0 bases, with 13 bases left between them. This CDR3 has 16 amino acids. The germline gives CDR1 SGHRS, CDR2 YFSETQ. The CDR3 region is CASSWGPSSSGNTIYF. Here the CDR3 DNA reads TGCGCCAGCAGCTGGGGCCCCTCGAGCTCTGGAAACACCATATATTTT.

The CDR3 here is CATSASRGTTSYEQYF. Written as DNA, the CDR3 is TGTGCCACCAGCGCCTCGCGAGGGACTACCTCCTACGAGCAGTACTTC. J is TRBJ2-7 and V is TRBV15; 7 positions match TRBD2. There are 16 residues in the CDR3. Germline V CDR1 and CDR2: LNHNV, YYDKDF (reference sequence). V gave up 5 bases and J gave up 0 bases; unmatched junction bases: 10.